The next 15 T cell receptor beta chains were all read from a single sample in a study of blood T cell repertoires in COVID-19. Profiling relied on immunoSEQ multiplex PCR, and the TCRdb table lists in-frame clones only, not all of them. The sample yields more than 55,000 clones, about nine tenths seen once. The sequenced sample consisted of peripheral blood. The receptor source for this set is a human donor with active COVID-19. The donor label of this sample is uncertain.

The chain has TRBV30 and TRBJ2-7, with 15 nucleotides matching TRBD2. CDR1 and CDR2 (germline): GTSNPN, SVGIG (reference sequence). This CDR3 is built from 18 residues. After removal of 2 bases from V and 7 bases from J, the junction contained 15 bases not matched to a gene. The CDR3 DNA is TGTGCCTGGAGTACAACCCTGGGACTAGCGGGGGGAAGAAAGGAGCAGTACTTC. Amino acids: CAWSTTLGLAGGRKEQYF.

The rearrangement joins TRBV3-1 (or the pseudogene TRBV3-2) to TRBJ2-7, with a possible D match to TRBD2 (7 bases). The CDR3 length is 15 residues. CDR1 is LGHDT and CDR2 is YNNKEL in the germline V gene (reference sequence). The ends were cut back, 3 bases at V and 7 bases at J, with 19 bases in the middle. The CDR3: CASSHQGRVMEEQYF. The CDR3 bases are TGTGCCAGCAGCCACCAGGGGAGGGTGATGGAAGAGCAGTACTTC.

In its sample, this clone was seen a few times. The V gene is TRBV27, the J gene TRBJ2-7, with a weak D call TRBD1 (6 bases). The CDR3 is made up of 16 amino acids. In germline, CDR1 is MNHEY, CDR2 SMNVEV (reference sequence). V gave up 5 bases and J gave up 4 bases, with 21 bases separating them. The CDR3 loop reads CASSPEQGRALYEQYF. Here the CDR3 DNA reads TGTGCCAGCAGTCCCGAACAGGGAAGGGCATTATACGAGCAGTACTTC.

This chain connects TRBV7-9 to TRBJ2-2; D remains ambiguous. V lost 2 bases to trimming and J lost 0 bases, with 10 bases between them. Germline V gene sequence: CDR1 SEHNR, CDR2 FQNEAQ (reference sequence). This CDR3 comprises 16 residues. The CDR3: CASSLLVGSNTGELFF. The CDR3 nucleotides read TGTGCCAGCAGCTTACTAGTCGGGTCGAACACCGGGGAGCTGTTTTTT.

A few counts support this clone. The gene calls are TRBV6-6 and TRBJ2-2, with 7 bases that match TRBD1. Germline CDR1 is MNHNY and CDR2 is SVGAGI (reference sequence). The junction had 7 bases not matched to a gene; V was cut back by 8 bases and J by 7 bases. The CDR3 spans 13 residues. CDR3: CASGTGVVGELFF. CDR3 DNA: TGTGCCAGCGGTACAGGGGTGGTCGGGGAGCTGTTTTTT.

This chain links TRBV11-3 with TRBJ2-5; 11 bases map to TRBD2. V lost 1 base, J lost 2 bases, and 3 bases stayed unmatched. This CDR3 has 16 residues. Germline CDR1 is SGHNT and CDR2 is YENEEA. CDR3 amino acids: CASSLGLAGGQETQYF. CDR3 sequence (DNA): TGTGCCAGCAGCTTAGGCCTAGCGGGGGGACAAGAGACCCAGTACTTC.

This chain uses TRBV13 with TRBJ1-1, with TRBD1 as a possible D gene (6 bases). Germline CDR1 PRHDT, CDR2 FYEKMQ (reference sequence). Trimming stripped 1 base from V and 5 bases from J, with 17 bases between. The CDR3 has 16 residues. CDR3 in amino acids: CASSLERQVIFTEAFF. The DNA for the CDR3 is TGTGCCAGCAGCTTAGAACGACAGGTGATTTTTACTGAAGCTTTCTTT. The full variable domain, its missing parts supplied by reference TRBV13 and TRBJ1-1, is AAGVIQSPRHLIKEKRETATLKCYPIPRHDTVYWYQQGPGQDPQFLISFYEKMQSDKGSIPDRFSAQQFSDYHSELNMSSLELGDSALYFCASSLERQVIFTEAFFGQGTRLTVV.

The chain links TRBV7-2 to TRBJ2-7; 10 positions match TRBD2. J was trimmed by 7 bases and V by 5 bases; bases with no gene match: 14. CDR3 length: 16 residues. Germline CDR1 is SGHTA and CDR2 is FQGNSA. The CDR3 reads CASSEIAGGPLMEQYF. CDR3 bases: TGTGCCAGCAGCGAGATAGCGGGGGGCCCCCTTATGGAGCAGTACTTC.

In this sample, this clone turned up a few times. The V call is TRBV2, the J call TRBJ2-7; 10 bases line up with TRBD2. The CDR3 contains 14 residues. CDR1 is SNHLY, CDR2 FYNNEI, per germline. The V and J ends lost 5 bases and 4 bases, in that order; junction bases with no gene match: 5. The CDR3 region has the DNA TGTGCCAGCAGTCCGGGACTAGCGAGGTACGAGCAGTACTTC. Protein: CASSPGLARYEQYF.

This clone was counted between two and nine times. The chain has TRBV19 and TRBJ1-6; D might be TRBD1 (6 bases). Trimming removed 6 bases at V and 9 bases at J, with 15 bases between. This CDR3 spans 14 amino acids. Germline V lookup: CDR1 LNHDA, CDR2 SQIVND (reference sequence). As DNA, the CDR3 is TGTGCCAGTAGGGAACAGGGTAACCGTTCACCCCTCCACTTT. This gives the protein CASREQGNRSPLHF. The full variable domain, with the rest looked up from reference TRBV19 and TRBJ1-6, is DGGITQSPKYLFRKEGQNVTLSCEQNLNHDAMYWYRQDPGQGLRLIYYSQIVNDFQKGDIAEGYSVSREKKESFPLTVTSAQKNPTAFYLCASREQGNRSPLHFGNGTRLTVT.

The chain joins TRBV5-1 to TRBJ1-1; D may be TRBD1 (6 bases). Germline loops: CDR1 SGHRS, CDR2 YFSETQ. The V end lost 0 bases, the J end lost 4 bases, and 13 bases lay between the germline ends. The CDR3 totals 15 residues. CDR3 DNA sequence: TGCGCCAGCAGCTTGGGTGGGGGCGCGGTCACTGAAGCTTTCTTT. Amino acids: CASSLGGGAVTEAFF.

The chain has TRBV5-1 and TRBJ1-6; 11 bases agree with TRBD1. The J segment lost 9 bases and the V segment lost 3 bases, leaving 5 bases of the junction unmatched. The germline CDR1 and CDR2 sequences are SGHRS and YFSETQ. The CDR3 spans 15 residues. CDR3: CASSSLGTGGSPLHF. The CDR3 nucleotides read TGCGCCAGCAGCTCGCTAGGGACAGGGGGTTCACCCCTCCACTTT.

The CDR3 DNA reads as TGTGCCAGCAGCTTGGGAGGGGGCACTGGGGCCAACGTCCTGACTTTC. Amino acids: CASSLGGGTGANVLTF. This chain connects TRBV5-6 to TRBJ2-6, with 7 bases identical to TRBD1. The germline V gene has CDR1 SGHDT and CDR2 YYEEEE. The CDR3 contains 16 residues. After removal of 0 bases from V and 2 bases from J, the junction contained 2 bases not matched to a gene.

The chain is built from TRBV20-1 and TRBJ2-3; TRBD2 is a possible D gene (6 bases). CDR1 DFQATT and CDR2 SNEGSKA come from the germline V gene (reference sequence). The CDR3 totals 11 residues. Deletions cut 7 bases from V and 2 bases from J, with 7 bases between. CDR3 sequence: CSGRDTDTQYF. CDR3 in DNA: TGCAGTGGGAGGGACACAGATACGCAGTATTTT.

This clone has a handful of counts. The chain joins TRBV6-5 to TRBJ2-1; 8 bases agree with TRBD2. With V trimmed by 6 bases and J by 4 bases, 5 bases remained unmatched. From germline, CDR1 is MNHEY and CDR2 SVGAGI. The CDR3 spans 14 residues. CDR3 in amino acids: CASRQLAAYNEQFF. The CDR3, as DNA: TGTGCCAGCAGACAACTAGCGGCGTACAATGAGCAGTTCTTC.